The 11 T cell receptor beta chains reported below all come from one sample, sequenced in a study of cytomegalovirus exposure and HLA in healthy donors. Primers: 60 Vbeta forward and 13 Jbeta reverse. TCRdb keeps only in-frame clones here, not all; method: immunoSEQ multiplex PCR. The data contain approximately 160,000 clones, around 79% of them singletons. The sample comprised PBMCs. The receptors derive from a man between 25 and 39 years old in good health and CMV-seropositive.

The chain recombines TRBV19 with TRBJ1-1, with 8 bases identical to TRBD1. Per germline, CDR1 LNHDA and CDR2 SQIVND (reference sequence). The CDR3 covers 15 residues. V shed 8 bases and J 4 bases; nucleotides not matched to a gene: 12. The CDR3 region is CASGRQGAQVTEAFF. CDR3 bases: TGTGCCAGTGGTCGTCAGGGGGCGCAGGTCACTGAAGCTTTCTTT.

The chain recombines TRBV11-2 with TRBJ1-3, with 8 bases lining up with TRBD1. This CDR3 has 15 amino acids. V gave up 1 base and J gave up 4 bases; unmatched junction bases: 3. Per germline, CDR1 SGHAT and CDR2 FQNNGV. CDR3 sequence: CASSLGTGLGNTIYF. CDR3 in DNA: TGTGCCAGCAGCTTAGGGACAGGGCTCGGAAACACCATATATTTT.

The V and J genes are TRBV18 and TRBJ2-3, with a weak D call TRBD1 (6 bases). The CDR3 is 17 amino acids. With 3 bases removed from V and 4 bases from J, the gap between germline ends came to 20 bases. The V gene's germline CDR1 is KGHSH and CDR2 LQKENI. For the CDR3, the DNA is TGTGCCAGCTCACCGCTCCGGACAGCCCGAGACGCAGATACGCAGTATTTT. Amino acid sequence: CASSPLRTARDADTQYF.

The chain joins TRBV29-1 to TRBJ2-7; maybe TRBD1 (6 bases). V lost 5 bases and J 3 bases, leaving 11 bases between the germline ends. CDR1 is SQVTM and CDR2 is ANQGSEA in the germline V gene. This CDR3 has 12 amino acids. CDR3: CSVRQAYYEQYF. The CDR3 DNA reads as TGCAGCGTTAGACAGGCCTACTACGAGCAGTACTTC.

V is TRBV13 and J is TRBJ2-7; TRBD1 matches 8 bases. The CDR3 runs 14 residues. V dropped 4 bases and J dropped 5; count of bases not matched to a gene: 7. CDR1 is PRHDT, CDR2 FYEKMQ, per germline (reference sequence). CDR3 sequence reads: CASSSTGELHEQYF. CDR3 sequence (DNA): TGTGCCAGCAGCTCGACAGGGGAACTCCACGAGCAGTACTTC.

This chain links TRBV7-7 with TRBJ1-6; TRBD1 matches at 7 bases. There are 15 residues in the CDR3. Trimming cost V 7 bases and J 8 bases; bases outside gene matches: 11. The germline gives CDR1 SSHAT, CDR2 FNYEAQ (reference sequence). DNA for the CDR3: TGTGCCAGCACCCCCCGACAGGGATCGTATTCACCCCTCCACTTT. Amino acids: CASTPRQGSYSPLHF.

The CDR3 DNA reads TGCGCCAGCAGCTTGGGACAGGGTAACGGCTACACCTTC. Translated, it gives CASSLGQGNGYTF. The chain combines TRBV5-1 with TRBJ1-2; 7 bases match TRBD1. CDR1 is SGHRS and CDR2 is YFSETQ in the germline V gene. The CDR3 consists of 13 residues. With 0 bases clipped from V and 8 bases from J, the junction kept 4 bases outside the gene matches.

The J gene is TRBJ1-5, the V gene TRBV7-2, with D perhaps TRBD1 (6 bases). The CDR3 length is 16 residues. Deletions cut 2 bases from V and 3 bases from J, with 14 bases between. Germline CDR1 and CDR2: SGHTA and FQGNSA. This CDR3 is CASSLHAGVTNQPQHF. The CDR3 coding sequence is TGTGCCAGCAGCTTACACGCAGGGGTTACCAATCAGCCCCAGCATTTT.

The count of this clone is one. The genes are TRBV9 and TRBJ2-7, with 8 bases aligning to TRBD2. Germline CDR1 SGDLS, CDR2 YYNGEE. The CDR3 is 16 amino acids. Unmatched junction bases numbered 9, after V lost 2 bases and J lost 2 bases. CDR3 DNA: TGTGCCAGCAGCGTCGAAGCGGGAGCTCACACCTACGAGCAGTACTTC. Protein sequence: CASSVEAGAHTYEQYF.

This clone turned up a few times. This rearrangement joins TRBV6-1 to TRBJ2-1; the D gene is possibly TRBD2 (6 bases). The CDR3 sequence is 15 residues long. The germline V gene encodes CDR1 MNHNS and CDR2 SASEGT. The V end lost 4 bases, the J end lost 4 bases, and 14 bases lay between the germline ends. CDR3 nucleotide sequence: TGTGCCAGCAGTGTCCCCGGGACTGATTACAATGAGCAGTTCTTC. Its protein is CASSVPGTDYNEQFF.

The chain carries TRBV15 and TRBJ2-2, with 8 bases that match TRBD1. The J segment lost 7 bases and the V segment lost 0 bases, leaving 7 bases of the junction unmatched. This CDR3 is built from 16 residues. In germline, CDR1 is LNHNV, CDR2 YYDKDF (reference sequence). This CDR3 reads CATSRDGQGKIGELFF. The CDR3 DNA follows: TGTGCCACCAGCAGAGACGGACAGGGAAAGATCGGGGAGCTGTTTTTT.